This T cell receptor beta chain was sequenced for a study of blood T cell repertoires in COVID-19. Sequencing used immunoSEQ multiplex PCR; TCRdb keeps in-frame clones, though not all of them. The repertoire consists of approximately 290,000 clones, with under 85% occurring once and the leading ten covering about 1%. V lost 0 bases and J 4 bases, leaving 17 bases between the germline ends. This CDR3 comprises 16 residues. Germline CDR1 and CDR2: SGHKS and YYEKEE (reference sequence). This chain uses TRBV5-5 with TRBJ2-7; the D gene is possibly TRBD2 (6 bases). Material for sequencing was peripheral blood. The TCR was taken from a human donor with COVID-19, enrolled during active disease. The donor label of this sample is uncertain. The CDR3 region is CASSLAGVRRDYEQYF. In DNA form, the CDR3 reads TGTGCCAGCAGCTTGGCCGGGGTGAGGAGGGATTACGAGCAGTACTTC.